The 17 T cell receptor beta chains given below trace back to one sample, sequenced in a study of preoperative IRX-2 immunotherapy in early breast cancer. Profiling relied on immunoSEQ multiplex PCR, and the TCRdb table lists in-frame clones only, not all of them. Among tens of thousands of clones listed, roughly 80% were seen once. Noted treatment: preoperative locoregional IRX-2 cytokine immunotherapy. Specimen: lymph node tissue, collected before IRX-2 immunotherapy. The receptor source for this set is a human donor with breast cancer.

The chain links TRBV11-3 to TRBJ2-1; 8 bases are shared with TRBD1. Trimming at V came to 3 bases and at J to 12 bases, leaving 10 bases not matched to a gene. Germline CDR1 SGHNT, CDR2 YENEEA. There are 14 residues in the CDR3. As DNA, the CDR3 is TGTGCCAGCAGCTTGGCCCAAACAGGGGGACGGCAGTTCTTC. It encodes CASSLAQTGGRQFF. The full variable domain, with the rest looked up from reference TRBV11-3 and TRBJ2-1, is EAGVVQSPRYKIIEKKQPVAFWCNPISGHNTLYWYLQNLGQGPELLIRYENEEAVDDSQLPKDRFSAERLKGVDSTLKIQPAELGDSAVYLCASSLAQTGGRQFFGPGTRLTVL.

The chain uses TRBV19 and TRBJ1-3; maybe TRBD1 (6 bases). Germline CDR1 reads LNHDA; CDR2 reads SQIVND (reference sequence). Trimming removed 5 bases at V and 2 bases at J, with 10 bases between. This CDR3 comprises 14 residues. In DNA form, the CDR3 reads TGTGCCAGTAGTCTGCGACAGGCTGGAAACACCATATATTTT. This sequence encodes CASSLRQAGNTIYF.

The chain employs TRBV28 and TRBJ2-2, with 8 bases aligning to TRBD1. The CDR3 loop spans 15 amino acids. The junction had 3 bases not matched to a gene; V was cut back by 6 bases and J by 0 bases. Germline lookup yields CDR1 MDHEN and CDR2 SYDVKM. The CDR3 reads CASRTGAANTGELFF. CDR3 DNA sequence: TGTGCCAGCAGGACAGGGGCCGCGAACACCGGGGAGCTGTTTTTT. The variable domain in full, with the rest retrieved from reference TRBV28 and TRBJ2-2, is DVKVTQSSRYLVKRTGEKVFLECVQDMDHENMFWYRQDPGLGLRLIYFSYDVKMKEKGDIPEGYSVSREKKERFSLILESASTNQTSMYLCASRTGAANTGELFFGEGSRLTVL.

V is TRBV14 and J is TRBJ1-2, with D maybe TRBD1 (5 bases). The V and J ends lost 4 bases and 13 bases respectively, with 13 bases between them. Per germline, CDR1 SGHDN and CDR2 FVKESK. There are 11 residues in the CDR3. In nucleotides, the CDR3 is TGTGCCAGCAGCCTCCTGGGGCCCCTCACCTTC. It specifies CASSLLGPLTF.

This clone was counted a single time. The chain has TRBV5-1 and TRBJ1-1, with D unresolved. Trimming removed 1 base from V and 7 bases from J, with 14 bases in between. The CDR3 spans 14 residues. Germline CDR1 and CDR2: SGHRS and YFSETQ. The CDR3 spells CASSLSRFGSEAFF. The CDR3 bases are TGCGCCAGCAGCTTGTCCAGATTTGGTAGTGAAGCTTTCTTT.

V gene TRBV6-7 combines with J gene TRBJ1-1; D not certain. TRBV6-7 is classed as an ORF, of uncertain function. CDR3 length: 13 residues. V was clipped by 4 bases and J by 4 bases, with 10 bases between them. The CDR3 region has the DNA TGTGCCAGCAGTTCAAATTTGGGCACTGAAGCTTTCTTT. It translates to CASSSNLGTEAFF.

This chain joins TRBV1 and TRBJ2-7. TRBV1 is noted as a pseudogene. This CDR3 has 16 amino acids. The CDR3 sequence is CASSQGKGTDTYEQYF. CDR3 DNA: TGCGCCAGCAGCCAAGGAAAGGGGACCGATACCTACGAGCAGTACTTC.

J is TRBJ2-7 and V is TRBV10-2; 9 positions match TRBD1. The CDR3 is 15 amino acids. The junction had 5 bases not matched to a gene; V was cut back by 0 bases and J by 5 bases. The germline V gene has CDR1 WSHSY and CDR2 SAAADI. The CDR3: CASSESRTGDHEQYF. Here the CDR3 DNA reads TGCGCCAGCAGTGAGTCGCGGACAGGGGACCACGAGCAGTACTTC.

This clone has more than one count but fewer than ten. This rearrangement joins TRBV18 to TRBJ2-5, with 13 nucleotides matching TRBD2. This CDR3 contains 17 residues. Germline V gene data show CDR1 as KGHSH and CDR2 as LQKENI. J lost 4 bases, V lost 5 bases, and 10 bases had no gene match. The CDR3 DNA reads as TGTGCCAGCTCATCTCGGAGGACTAGCGGGGGAGCAGAGACCCAGTACTTC. This gives the protein CASSSRRTSGGAETQYF.

This clone has only one observation. The rearrangement uses TRBV5-1 and TRBJ1-2; the D is unclear. The CDR3 has 14 amino acids. With 3 bases removed from V and 3 bases from J, the gap between germline ends came to 12 bases. Germline CDR1 and CDR2: SGHRS and YFSETQ. DNA for the CDR3: TGCGCCAGCAGCTCGTCGGCGGAATACTATGGCTACACCTTC. Protein product: CASSSSAEYYGYTF.

The V call is TRBV6-8, the J call TRBJ2-2, with 10 bases aligning to TRBD1. With 7 bases clipped from V and 6 bases from J, the junction kept 8 bases outside the gene matches. The germline V gene has CDR1 MNHGY and CDR2 SAAAGT. This CDR3 is 15 amino acids long. CDR3 in amino acids: CASKTGGFNAGELFF. For the CDR3, the DNA is TGTGCCAGCAAGACAGGGGGCTTCAATGCCGGGGAGCTGTTTTTT.

The chain combines TRBV6-8 with TRBJ2-7; tentative D call: TRBD2 (6 bases). V was pared by 4 bases and J by 3 bases, with 13 bases between. Looked up from germline, CDR1 is MNHGY and CDR2 is SAAAGT. The CDR3 has 14 residues. The CDR3 protein is CASSSPKGLYEQYF. In DNA, the CDR3 is TGTGCCAGCAGTTCCCCCAAGGGACTCTACGAGCAGTACTTC.

This clone was seen a few times. Compared with germline, one end of the junction differs, possibly owing to a read error. The chain links TRBV6-8 to TRBJ1-1; 7 bases are a match to TRBD1. CDR3 length equals 15 residues. The germline CDR1 and CDR2 sequences are MNHGY and SAAAGT. The CDR3 loop reads CAISGPGTENTEAFF. The CDR3, as DNA: TGTGCCATCAGTGGTCCCGGGACAGAGAACACTGAAGCTTTCTTT.

This sequence joins TRBV19 and TRBJ2-1; D is ambiguous. Trimming cost V 1 base and J 0 bases, with 10 bases left between them. CDR1 is LNHDA and CDR2 is SQIVND in the germline V gene (reference sequence). CDR3 length equals 16 residues. CDR3 sequence (DNA): TGTGCCAGTAGTATAGGTGGCAGGAGCTCCTACAATGAGCAGTTCTTC. It translates to CASSIGGRSSYNEQFF.

V is TRBV10-1 and J is TRBJ2-7; 7 nucleotides match TRBD2. The CDR3 consists of 15 residues. The J segment lost 3 bases and the V segment lost 2 bases, leaving 7 bases of the junction unmatched. Per germline, CDR1 WNHNN and CDR2 SYGVQD (reference sequence). CDR3 sequence reads: CASSENRRGGYEQYF. CDR3 bases: TGCGCCAGCAGTGAGAATCGGCGCGGGGGCTACGAGCAGTACTTC.

J is TRBJ2-3 and V is TRBV5-1; 10 nucleotides agree with TRBD1. With 4 bases clipped from V and 4 bases from J, the junction kept 6 bases outside the gene matches. The CDR3 sequence is 15 residues long. Germline V gene data show CDR1 as SGHRS and CDR2 as YFSETQ. The CDR3 nucleotides read TGCGCCAGCAGCGACCGACAGGGGGCCCCAGATACGCAGTATTTT. The encoded protein is CASSDRQGAPDTQYF.

This clone was seen once. J is TRBJ2-1 and V is TRBV6-8; 8 bases align to TRBD2. V shed 6 bases and J 8 bases; nucleotides not matched to a gene: 6. Per germline, CDR1 MNHGY and CDR2 SAAAGT. This CDR3 has 13 amino acids. The CDR3 nucleotides read TGTGCCAGCAGGTCCCGGGGGGGTGATGAGCAGTTCTTC. This translates into CASRSRGGDEQFF.